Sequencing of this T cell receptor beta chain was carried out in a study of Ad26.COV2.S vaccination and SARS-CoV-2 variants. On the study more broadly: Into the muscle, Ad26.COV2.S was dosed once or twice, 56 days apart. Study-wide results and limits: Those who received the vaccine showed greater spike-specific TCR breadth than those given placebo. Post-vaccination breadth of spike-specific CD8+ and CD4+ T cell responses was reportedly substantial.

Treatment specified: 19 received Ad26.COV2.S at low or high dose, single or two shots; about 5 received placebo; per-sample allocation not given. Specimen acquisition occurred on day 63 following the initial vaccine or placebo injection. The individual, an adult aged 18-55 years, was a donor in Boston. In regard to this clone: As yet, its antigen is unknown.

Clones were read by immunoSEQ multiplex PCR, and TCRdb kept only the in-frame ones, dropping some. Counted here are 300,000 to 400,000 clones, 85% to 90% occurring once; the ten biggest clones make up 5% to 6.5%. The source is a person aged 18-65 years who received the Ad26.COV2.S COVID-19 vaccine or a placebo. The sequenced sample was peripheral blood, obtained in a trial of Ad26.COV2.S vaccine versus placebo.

CDR3 bases: TGTGCCAGCAAACGCAGGGATAGCAATCAGCCCCAGCATTTT. Amino acids: CASKRRDSNQPQHF. The rearrangement uses TRBV2 and TRBJ1-5; TRBD1 might be the D (5 bases). CDR3 length: 14 residues. The V gene's germline CDR1 is SNHLY and CDR2 FYNNEI. V was cut by 7 bases and J by 0 bases, with 10 bases left in between.